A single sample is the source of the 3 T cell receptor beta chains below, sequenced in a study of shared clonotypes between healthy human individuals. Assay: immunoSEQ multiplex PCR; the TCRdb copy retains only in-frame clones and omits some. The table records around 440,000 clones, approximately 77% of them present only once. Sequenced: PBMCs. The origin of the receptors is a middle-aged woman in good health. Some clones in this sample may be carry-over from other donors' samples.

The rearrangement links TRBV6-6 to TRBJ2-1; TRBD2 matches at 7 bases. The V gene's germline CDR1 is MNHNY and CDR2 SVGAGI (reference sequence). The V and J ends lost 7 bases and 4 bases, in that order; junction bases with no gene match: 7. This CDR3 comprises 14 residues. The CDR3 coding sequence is TGTGCCAGCACGCTAGCGGAGCCATACAATGAGCAGTTCTTC. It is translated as CASTLAEPYNEQFF.

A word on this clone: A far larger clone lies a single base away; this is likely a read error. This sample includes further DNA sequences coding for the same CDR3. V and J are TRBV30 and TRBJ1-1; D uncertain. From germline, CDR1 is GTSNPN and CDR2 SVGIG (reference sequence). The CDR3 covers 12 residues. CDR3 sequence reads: CAWSVLGFEAFF. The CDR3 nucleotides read TGTGCCTGGAGTGTACTGGGGTTTGAAGCTTTCTTC.

In DNA form, the CDR3 reads TGTGCCATCAAGACCGCCAGGGAGAACACTGAAGCTTTCTTT. Amino acids: CAIKTARENTEAFF. The genes are TRBV10-3 and TRBJ1-1; tentatively, D is TRBD1 (5 bases). Trimming removed 7 bases from V and 1 base from J, with 13 bases in between. This CDR3 is 14 amino acids long. CDR1 ENHRY and CDR2 SYGVKD come from the germline V gene.